Only a few counts were recorded for the clone carrying this T cell receptor beta chain. Its antigen is as yet unknown. This sample stems from a study of T-cell reconstitution after alpha-beta-depleted transplantation in children. General study results and limits: Reportedly, roughly two months post-transplant, alpha-beta T cells arose from several hundred expanded graft clones. At one year after transplant, newly produced T cells mostly accounted for T-cell counts and diversity. There were some patients whose high TCRbeta diversity at day 60 came from surviving recipient T cells and thymic progenitors.

The germline V and J ends were trimmed by 3 bases and 1 base, with 12 bases remaining between them. The CDR3 totals 15 residues. CDR1 is MGHRA and CDR2 is YSYEKL in the germline V gene. The TCRbeta library was prepared with unique molecular identifiers. TCRdb independently ran MiXCR on the PCR reads; one entry per CDR3 protein. The sample has 200,000 to 300,000 distinct CDR3 sequences; 20% to 30% are singletons. The V and J genes are TRBV4-1 and TRBJ1-1; possibly TRBD1 for D (5 bases). The sequence came from a female patient aged 2-10 years who had a stem cell transplant for congenital amegakaryocytic thrombocytopenia, so the T cells may come from the graft donor. The specimen was PBMCs, mostly from graft donor cells, collected 360 days after TCRalphabeta/CD19-depleted stem cell transplant. The CDR3 nucleotides are TGCGCCAGCAGCCAGCTCGACAGCACGAACACTGAAGCTTTCTTT. It yields the protein CASSQLDSTNTEAFF.